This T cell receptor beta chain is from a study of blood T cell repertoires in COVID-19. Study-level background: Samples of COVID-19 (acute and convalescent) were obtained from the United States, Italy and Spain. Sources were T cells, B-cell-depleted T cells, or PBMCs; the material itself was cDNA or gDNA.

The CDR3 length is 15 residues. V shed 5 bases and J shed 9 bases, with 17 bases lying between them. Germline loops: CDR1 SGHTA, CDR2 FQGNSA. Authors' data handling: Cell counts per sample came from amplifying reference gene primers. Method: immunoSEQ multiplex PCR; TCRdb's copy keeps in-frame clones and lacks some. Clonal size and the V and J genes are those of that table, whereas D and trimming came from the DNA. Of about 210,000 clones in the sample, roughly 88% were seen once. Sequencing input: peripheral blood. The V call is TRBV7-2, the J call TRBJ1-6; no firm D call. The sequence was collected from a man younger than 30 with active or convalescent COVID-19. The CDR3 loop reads CASSRPIVSGSPLHF. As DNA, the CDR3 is TGTGCCAGCAGCCGCCCCATTGTCAGCGGTTCACCCCTCCACTTT.